This T cell receptor (beta chain) originates from a study of control samples from healthy donors and cancer patients. This table comes from immunoSEQ multiplex PCR, and its TCRdb copy is limited to in-frame clones, with some not included. This sample carries 130,000 to 150,000 clones, roughly 94% of them seen once, and the ten largest clones take 11% to 15%. Unmatched junction bases numbered 4, after V lost 6 bases and J lost 0 bases. Germline loops: CDR1 SNHLY, CDR2 FYNNEI. The CDR3 contains 15 residues. This clone came up once. The receptor was derived from a man aged 60 to 75 with colorectal cancer. The chain joins TRBV2 to TRBJ1-3; 8 bases line up with TRBD1. Sequenced input: PBMCs. CDR3 sequence reads: CASRGQASSGNTIYF. The CDR3 DNA reads TGTGCCAGCAGGGGACAGGCGAGCTCTGGAAACACCATATATTTT.